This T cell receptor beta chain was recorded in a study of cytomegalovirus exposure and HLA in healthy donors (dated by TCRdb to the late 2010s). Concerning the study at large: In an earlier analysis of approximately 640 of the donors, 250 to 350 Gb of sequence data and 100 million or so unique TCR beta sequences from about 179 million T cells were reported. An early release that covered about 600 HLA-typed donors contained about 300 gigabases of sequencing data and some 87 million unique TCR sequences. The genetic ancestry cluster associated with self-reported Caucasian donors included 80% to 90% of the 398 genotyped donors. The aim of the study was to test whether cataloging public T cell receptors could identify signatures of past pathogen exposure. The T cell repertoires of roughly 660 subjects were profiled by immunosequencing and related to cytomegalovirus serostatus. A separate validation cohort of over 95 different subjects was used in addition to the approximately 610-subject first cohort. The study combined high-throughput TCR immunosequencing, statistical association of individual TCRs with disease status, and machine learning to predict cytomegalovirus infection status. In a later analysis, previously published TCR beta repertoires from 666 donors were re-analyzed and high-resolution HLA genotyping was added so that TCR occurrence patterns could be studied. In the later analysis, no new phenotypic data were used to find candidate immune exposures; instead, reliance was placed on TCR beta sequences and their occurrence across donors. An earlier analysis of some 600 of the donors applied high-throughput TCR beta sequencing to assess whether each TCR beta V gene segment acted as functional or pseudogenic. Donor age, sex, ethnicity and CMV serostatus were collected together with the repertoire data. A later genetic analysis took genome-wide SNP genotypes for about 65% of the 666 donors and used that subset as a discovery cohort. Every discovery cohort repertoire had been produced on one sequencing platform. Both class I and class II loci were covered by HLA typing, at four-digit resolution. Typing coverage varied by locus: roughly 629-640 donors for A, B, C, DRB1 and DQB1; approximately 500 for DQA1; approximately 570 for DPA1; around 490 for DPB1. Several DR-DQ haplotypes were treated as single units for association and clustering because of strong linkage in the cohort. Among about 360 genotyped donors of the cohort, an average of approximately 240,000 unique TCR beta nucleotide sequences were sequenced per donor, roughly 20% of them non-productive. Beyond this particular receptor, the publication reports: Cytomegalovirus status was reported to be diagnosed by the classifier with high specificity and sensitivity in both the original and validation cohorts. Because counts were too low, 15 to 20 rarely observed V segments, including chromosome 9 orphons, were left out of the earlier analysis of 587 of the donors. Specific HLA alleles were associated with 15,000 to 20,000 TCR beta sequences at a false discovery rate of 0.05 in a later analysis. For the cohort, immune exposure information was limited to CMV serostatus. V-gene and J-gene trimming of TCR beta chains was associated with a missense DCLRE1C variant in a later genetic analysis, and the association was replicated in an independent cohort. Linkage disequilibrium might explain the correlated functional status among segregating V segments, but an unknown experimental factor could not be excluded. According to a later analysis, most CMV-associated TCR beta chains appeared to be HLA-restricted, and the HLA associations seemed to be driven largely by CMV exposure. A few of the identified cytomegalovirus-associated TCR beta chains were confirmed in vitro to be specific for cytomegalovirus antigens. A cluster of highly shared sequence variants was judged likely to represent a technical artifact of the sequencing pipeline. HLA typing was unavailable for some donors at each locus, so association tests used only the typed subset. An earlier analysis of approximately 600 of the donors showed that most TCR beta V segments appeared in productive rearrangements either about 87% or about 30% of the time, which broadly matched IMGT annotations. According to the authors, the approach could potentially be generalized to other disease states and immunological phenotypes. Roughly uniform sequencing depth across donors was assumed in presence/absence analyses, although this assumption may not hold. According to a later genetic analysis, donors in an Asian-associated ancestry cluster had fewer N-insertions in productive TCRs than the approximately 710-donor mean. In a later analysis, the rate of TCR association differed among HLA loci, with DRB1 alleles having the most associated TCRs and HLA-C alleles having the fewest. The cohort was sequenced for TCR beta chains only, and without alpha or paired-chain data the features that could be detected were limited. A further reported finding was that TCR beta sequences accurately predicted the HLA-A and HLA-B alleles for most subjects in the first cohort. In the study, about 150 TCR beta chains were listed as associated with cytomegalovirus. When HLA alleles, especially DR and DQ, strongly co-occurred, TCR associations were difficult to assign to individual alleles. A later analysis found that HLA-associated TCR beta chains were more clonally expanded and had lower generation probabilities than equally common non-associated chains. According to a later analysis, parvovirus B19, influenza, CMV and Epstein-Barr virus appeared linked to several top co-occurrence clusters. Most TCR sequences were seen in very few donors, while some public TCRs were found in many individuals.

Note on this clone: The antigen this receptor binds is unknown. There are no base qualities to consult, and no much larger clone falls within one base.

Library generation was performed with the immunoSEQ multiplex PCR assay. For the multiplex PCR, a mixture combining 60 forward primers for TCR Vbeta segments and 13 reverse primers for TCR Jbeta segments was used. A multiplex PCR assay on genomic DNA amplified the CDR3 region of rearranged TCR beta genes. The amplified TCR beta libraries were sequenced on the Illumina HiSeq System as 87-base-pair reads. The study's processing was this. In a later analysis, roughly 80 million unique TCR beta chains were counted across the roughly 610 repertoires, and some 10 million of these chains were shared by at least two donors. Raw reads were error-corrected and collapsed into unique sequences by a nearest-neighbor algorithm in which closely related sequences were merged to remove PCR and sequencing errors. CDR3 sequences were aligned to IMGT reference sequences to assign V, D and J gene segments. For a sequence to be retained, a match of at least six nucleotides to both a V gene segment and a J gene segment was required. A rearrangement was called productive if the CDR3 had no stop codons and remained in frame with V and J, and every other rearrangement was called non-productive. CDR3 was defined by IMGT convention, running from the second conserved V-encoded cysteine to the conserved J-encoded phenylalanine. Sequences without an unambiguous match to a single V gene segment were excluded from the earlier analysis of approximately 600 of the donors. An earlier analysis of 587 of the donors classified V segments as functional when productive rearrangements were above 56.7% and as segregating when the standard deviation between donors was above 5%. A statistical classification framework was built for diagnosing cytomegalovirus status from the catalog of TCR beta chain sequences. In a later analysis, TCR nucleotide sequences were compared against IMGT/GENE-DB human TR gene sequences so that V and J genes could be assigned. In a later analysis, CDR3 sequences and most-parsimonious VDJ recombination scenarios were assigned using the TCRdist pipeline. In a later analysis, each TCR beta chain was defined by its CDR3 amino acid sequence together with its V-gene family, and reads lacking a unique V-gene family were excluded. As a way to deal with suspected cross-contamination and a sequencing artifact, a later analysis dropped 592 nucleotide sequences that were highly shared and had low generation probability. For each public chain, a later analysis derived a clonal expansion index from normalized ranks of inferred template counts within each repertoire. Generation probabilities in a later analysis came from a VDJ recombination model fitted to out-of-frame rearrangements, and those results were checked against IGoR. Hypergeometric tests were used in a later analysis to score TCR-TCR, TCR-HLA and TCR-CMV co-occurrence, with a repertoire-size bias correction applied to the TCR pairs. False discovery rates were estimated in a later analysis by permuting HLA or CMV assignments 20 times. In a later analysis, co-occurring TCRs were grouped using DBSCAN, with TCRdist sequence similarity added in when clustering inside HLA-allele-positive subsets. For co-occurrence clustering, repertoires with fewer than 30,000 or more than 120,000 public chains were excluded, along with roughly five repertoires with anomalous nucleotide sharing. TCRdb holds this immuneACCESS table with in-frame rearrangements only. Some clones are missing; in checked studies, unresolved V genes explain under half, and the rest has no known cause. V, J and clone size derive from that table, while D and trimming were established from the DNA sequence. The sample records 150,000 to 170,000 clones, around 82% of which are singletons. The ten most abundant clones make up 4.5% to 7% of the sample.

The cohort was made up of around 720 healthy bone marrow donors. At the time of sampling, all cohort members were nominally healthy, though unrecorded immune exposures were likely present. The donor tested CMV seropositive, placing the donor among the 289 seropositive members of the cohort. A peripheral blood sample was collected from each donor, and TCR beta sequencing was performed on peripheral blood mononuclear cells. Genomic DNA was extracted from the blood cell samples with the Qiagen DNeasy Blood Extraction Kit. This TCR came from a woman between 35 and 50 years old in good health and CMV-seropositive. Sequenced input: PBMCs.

The bases read TGTGCCAGCAGTTACAAGGCTAGTATGTTCTGGGAGCAGTTCTTC. Protein translation: CASSYKASMFWEQFF. Rearrangement joined TRBV6-5 to TRBJ2-1; the D gene remains uncertain. CDR1 and CDR2 are drawn from the germline V gene: MNHEY, SVGAGI. The CDR3, cysteine through phenylalanine, is 15 amino acids long. The sequence is cut down to CDR3 DNA, 45 bases in frame from base 1. V loses 2 bases, J loses 10 bases, and the germline ends lie 18 bases apart.